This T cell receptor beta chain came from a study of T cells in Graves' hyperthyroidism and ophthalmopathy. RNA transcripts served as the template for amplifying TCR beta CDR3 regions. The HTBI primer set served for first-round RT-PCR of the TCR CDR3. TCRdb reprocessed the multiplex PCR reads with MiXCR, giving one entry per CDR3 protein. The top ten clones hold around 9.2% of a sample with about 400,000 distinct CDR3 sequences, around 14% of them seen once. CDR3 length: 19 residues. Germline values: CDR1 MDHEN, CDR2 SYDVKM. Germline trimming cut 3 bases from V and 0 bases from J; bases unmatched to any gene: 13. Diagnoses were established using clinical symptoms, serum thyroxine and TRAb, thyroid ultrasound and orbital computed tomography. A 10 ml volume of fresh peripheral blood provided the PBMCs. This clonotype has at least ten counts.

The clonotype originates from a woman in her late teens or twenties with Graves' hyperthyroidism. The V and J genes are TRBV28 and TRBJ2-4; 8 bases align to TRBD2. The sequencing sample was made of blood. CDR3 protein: CASSFNVAGGLLAKNIQYF. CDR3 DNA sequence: TGTGCCAGCAGTTTCAATGTGGCGGGAGGTCTACTAGCCAAAAACATTCAGTACTTC.